This T cell receptor beta chain was obtained from a study of blood T cell repertoires in COVID-19. Regarding this clone: The same CDR3 also results from other DNA sequences found in this sample.

As handled by the study authors: By means of reference gene primer amplification, nucleated cell counts were estimated. Using immunoSEQ multiplex PCR, the repertoire was profiled, and TCRdb retains in-frame clones only, with some absent. Clone size and V and J calls were adopted from that table, with D and trimming inferred from the DNA. This table has over 100,000 clones, roughly 84% appearing once. The germline V and J ends were trimmed by 3 bases and 2 bases, with 8 bases remaining between them. Germline lookup yields CDR1 GTSNPN and CDR2 SVGIG (reference sequence). The CDR3 length is 13 residues.

This sequence originates from a woman aged 45-65 years with acute or convalescent COVID-19. V usage is TRBV30 and J usage is TRBJ1-5, with D perhaps matching TRBD1 (5 bases). Sequenced: peripheral blood. The CDR3 DNA reads as TGTGCCTGGAGCCCACAGGGCAATCAGCCCCAGCATTTT. Translation gives CAWSPQGNQPQHF.